Sequencing of this T cell receptor (beta chain) was carried out in a study of CD8 T cells in Susac syndrome. Each multiple sclerosis control was a treatment-naive patient with relapsing-remitting disease that was either stable or active. Negative isolation yielded CD8+ and CD4+ T cells; FACS enriched TEMRA cells. The V segment lost 8 bases and the J segment 7 bases; nucleotides outside the gene matches: 14. CDR3 length equals 15 residues. The V gene's germline CDR1 is SEHNR and CDR2 FQNEAQ (reference sequence). cDNA came from roughly 0.53 to 1 ug RNA primed by random hexamers. MiXCR, applied by TCRdb to the immunoSEQ multiplex PCR reads, yields one record per CDR3 protein. The data contain some 450,000 distinct CDR3 sequences, more than 70% of them singletons. This clonotype was found once.

This chain links TRBV7-9 with TRBJ1-1; 9 nucleotides match TRBD1. This receptor was taken from a human donor with multiple sclerosis. The sequencing sample was made of CD8+ T cells from PBMCs. CDR3 protein: CASGTGHPKTLEAFF. Here the CDR3 DNA reads TGTGCCAGCGGGACAGGGCACCCGAAGACGCTTGAAGCTTTCTTT.